This T cell receptor beta chain derives from a study of T cell changes during pregnancy in multiple sclerosis. This clone has only one observation. The protocol was immunoSEQ multiplex PCR, while the TCRdb copy is restricted to in-frame clones and leaves out a portion. This sample has 55,000 to 70,000 clones, with about nine tenths found just once. This clonotype originated in a female donor with multiple sclerosis, enrolled in a pregnancy study. The sequencing here drew on CD4+ T cells from peripheral blood mononuclear cells, taken in the third trimester of pregnancy.

This chain's CDR3 is CSSTDRGGEQYF. As DNA, the CDR3 is TGCAGCTCAACCGACAGGGGCGGCGAGCAGTACTTC. This chain connects TRBV29-1 to TRBJ2-7; 8 bases are shared with TRBD1. This CDR3 contains 12 residues. Germline trimming cut 8 bases from V and 6 bases from J; bases unmatched to any gene: 9. Germline V gene data show CDR1 as SQVTM and CDR2 as ANQGSEA.